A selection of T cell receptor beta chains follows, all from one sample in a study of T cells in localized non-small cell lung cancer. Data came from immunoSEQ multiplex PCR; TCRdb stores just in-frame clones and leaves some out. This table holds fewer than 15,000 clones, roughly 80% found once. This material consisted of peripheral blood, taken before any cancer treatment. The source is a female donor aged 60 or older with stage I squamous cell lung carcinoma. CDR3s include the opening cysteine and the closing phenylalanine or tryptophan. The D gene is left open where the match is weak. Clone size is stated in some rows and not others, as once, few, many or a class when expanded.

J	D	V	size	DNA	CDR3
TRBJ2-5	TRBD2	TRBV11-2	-	TGTGCCAGCAGCGTCTCTAGCGGGGGGGGCCAAGAGACCCAGTACTTC	CASSVSSGGGQETQYF
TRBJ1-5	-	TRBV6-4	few	TGTGCCAGCTCCCCACGGGGGGGCAATCAGCCCCAGCATTTT	CASSPRGGNQPQHF
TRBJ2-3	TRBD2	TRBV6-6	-	TGTGCCAGCCAGGCGGGGCGGGGGGTGGCATATACGCAGTATTTT	CASQAGRGVAYTQYF
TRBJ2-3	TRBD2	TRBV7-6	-	TGTGCCAGCAGCGAAACTAGCGGGGGGACCCCCACAGATACGCAGTATTTT	CASSETSGGTPTDTQYF
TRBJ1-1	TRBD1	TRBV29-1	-	TGCAGCACATATCACAGGGGAGACACTGAAGCTTTCTTT	CSTYHRGDTEAFF
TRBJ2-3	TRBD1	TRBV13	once	TGTGCCAGCAGCCTCACAGGGGCAGATACGCAGTATTTT	CASSLTGADTQYF
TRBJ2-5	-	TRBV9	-	TGTGCCAGCAGCGCGACAGGTACGGGCGTAGAGACCCAGTACTTC	CASSATGTGVETQYF
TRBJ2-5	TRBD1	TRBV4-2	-	TGTGCCAGCAGCCTCCAGACAGGGATCGAGACCCAGTACTTC	CASSLQTGIETQYF
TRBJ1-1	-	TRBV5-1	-	TGCGCCAGCAGCGAGGGCCAGAACACTGAAGCTTTCTTT	CASSEGQNTEAFF
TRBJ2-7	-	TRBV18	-	TGTGCCAGCTCACTTAGGACGTTCACCCACGAGCAGTACTTC	CASSLRTFTHEQYF
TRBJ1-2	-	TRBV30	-	TGTGCCTGGAGTACGGGTATCGGCTATGGCTACACCTTC	CAWSTGIGYGYTF
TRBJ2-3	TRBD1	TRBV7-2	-	TGTGCCAGCAGAAAGGGACAGGGGGCCGGGACAGATACGCAGTATTTT	CASRKGQGAGTDTQYF
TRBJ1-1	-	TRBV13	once	TGTGCCAGCAGCCACCCTGACAAGGGTAAATCTGAAGCTTTCTTT	CASSHPDKGKSEAFF
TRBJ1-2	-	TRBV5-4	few	TGTGCCAGCAGCTTGGTCGGGGCTAACTATGGCTACACCTTC	CASSLVGANYGYTF
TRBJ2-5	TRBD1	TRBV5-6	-	TGTGCCAGCGGGGACAGGGATCAAGAGACCCAGTACTTC	CASGDRDQETQYF
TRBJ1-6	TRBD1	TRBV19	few	TGTGCCAGTAGAGACAGGGGCTTCACGGGTAATTCACCCCTCCACTTT	CASRDRGFTGNSPLHF
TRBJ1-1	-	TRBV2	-	TGTGCCAGCGGCGGGGACACTGAAGCTTTCTTT	CASGGDTEAFF
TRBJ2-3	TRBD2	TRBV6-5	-	TGTGCCAGCTCGACTAGAGCGGGGGATACGCAGTATTTT	CASSTRAGDTQYF
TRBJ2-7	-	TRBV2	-	TGTGCCAGCAGGTTGGGGGCAGACGCCTACGAGCAGTACTTC	CASRLGADAYEQYF
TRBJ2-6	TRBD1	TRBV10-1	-	TGCGCCATCTCCCGGGGACAGGGGAGCTCTGGGGCCAACGTCCTGACTTTC	CAISRGQGSSGANVLTF
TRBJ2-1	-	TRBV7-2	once	TGTGCCAGCAGCACGGGGCGAGACTCCTACAATGAGCAGTTCTTC	CASSTGRDSYNEQFF
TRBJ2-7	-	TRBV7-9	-	TGTGCCAGCAGCTTAGGCACAGCCTACGAGCAGTACTTC	CASSLGTAYEQYF
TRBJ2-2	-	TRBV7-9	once	TGTGCCAGCAGCTTAATGGATTCCGGGGAGCTGTTTTTT	CASSLMDSGELFF
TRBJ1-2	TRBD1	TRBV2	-	TGTGCCAGCAGTGAAGCGCTTAGAGACAGGGTCTATGGCTACACCTTC	CASSEALRDRVYGYTF
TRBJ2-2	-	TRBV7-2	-	TGTGCCAGCAGCTTATCCCCCCCCCAGCCTATGCGGCTGTTTTTT	CASSLSPPQPMRLFF
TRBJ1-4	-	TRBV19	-	TGTGCCAGTAGTACCACCGGGACCTATGAAAAACTGTTTTTT	CASSTTGTYEKLFF
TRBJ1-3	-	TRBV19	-	TGTGCCAGTAGTACCGAAGTTCTTAACTCTGGAAACACCATATATTTT	CASSTEVLNSGNTIYF
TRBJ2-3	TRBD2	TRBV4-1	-	TGCGTCAGCCAAGCTCTTATAGCGGGGGTGTTCACAGATACGCAGTATTTT	CVSQALIAGVFTDTQYF
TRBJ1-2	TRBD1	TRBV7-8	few	TGTGCCAGCAGCCCGGGACAGGGATACTATGGCTACACCTTC	CASSPGQGYYGYTF
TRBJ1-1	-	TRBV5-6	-	TGTGCCAGCAGCACCCCAAGGACGGGGAACACTGAAGCTTTCTTT	CASSTPRTGNTEAFF
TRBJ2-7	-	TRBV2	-	TGTGCCAGCACCCGCTACGAGCAGTACTTC	CASTRYEQYF